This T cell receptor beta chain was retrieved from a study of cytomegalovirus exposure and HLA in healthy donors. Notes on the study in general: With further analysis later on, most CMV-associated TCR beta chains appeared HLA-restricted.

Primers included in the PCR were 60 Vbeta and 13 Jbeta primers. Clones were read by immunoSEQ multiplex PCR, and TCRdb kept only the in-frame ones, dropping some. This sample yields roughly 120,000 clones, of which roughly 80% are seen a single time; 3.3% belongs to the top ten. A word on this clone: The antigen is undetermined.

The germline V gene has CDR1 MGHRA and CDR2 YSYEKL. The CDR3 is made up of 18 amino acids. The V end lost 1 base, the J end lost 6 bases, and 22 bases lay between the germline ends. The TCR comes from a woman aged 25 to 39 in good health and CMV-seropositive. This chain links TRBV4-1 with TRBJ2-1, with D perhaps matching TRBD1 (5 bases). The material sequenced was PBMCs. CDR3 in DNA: TGCGCCAGCAGCCAAGTGAAGACCTTGGACAATTGGGGCAATGAGCAGTTCTTC. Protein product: CASSQVKTLDNWGNEQFF.